The 11 T cell receptor beta chains below come from one sample, sequenced in a study of cytomegalovirus exposure and HLA in healthy donors. The PCR made use of 60 Vbeta and 13 Jbeta primers. TCRdb's copy holds only in-frame clones and misses some; the assay was immunoSEQ multiplex PCR. The data hold some 98,000 clones, with roughly 76% observed a single time. Sequenced input: PBMCs. The receptors here all came from a human donor in good health.

CDR3 in DNA: TGTGCCAGCTCACCAGTCTCCGGAGGCAATCAGCCCCAGCATTTT. Its translation is CASSPVSGGNQPQHF. The J gene is TRBJ1-5, the V gene TRBV18, with D unclear. The germline V gene has CDR1 KGHSH and CDR2 LQKENI. The CDR3 is 15 residues long. V lost 2 bases and J lost 2, with 10 bases in between. The variable domain in full, with the rest retrieved from reference TRBV18 and TRBJ1-5, is NAGVMQNPRHLVRRRGQEARLRCSPMKGHSHVYWYRQLPEEGLKFMVYLQKENIIDESGMPKERFSAEFPKEGPSILRIQQVVRGDSAAYFCASSPVSGGNQPQHFGDGTRLSIL.

The chain recombines TRBV19 with TRBJ2-5, with a possible D match to TRBD2 (5 bases). V was cut by 5 bases and J by 2 bases, with 9 bases left in between. The CDR3 is 13 residues long. Per germline, CDR1 LNHDA and CDR2 SQIVND (reference sequence). As DNA, the CDR3 is TGTGCCAGTAGTGAAGTAGCGCAAGAGACCCAGTACTTC. This codes for CASSEVAQETQYF.

This chain joins TRBV7-9 and TRBJ2-1; D perhaps matches TRBD1 (8 bases). CDR3 size: 17 residues. The ends were cut back, 3 bases at V and 6 bases at J, with 21 bases in the middle. Germline CDR1 is SEHNR and CDR2 is FQNEAQ (reference sequence). The CDR3 sequence: CASSFRGGRGQVNEQFF. In DNA form, the CDR3 reads TGTGCCAGCAGCTTTAGGGGGGGCAGGGGGCAGGTCAATGAGCAGTTCTTC.

The chain joins TRBV6-5 to TRBJ1-5, with TRBD1 matching over 7 bases. Germline assignment: CDR1 MNHEY and CDR2 SVGAGI. This CDR3 has 15 amino acids. The V and J ends lost 6 bases and 6 bases, in that order; junction bases with no gene match: 11. CDR3 loop: CASSVTGLPGQPQHF. The CDR3 DNA is TGTGCCAGCAGCGTGACAGGGTTGCCTGGTCAGCCCCAGCATTTT.

The rearrangement joins TRBV21-1 to TRBJ2-2; TRBD2, the D gene given by the table, was not confirmed from the DNA. TRBV21-1 is noted as a pseudogene. The CDR3 covers 17 residues. CDR3 nucleotides: TGTGCCAGCAGCAAAAGGAGGCCAACACCGATTACCGGGGAGCTGTTTTTT. Translation gives CASSKRRPTPITGELFF.

For this clone: A far larger clone is a single base away, which makes a read error likely. The rearrangement links TRBV7-6 to TRBJ2-1, with no clear D. CDR1 is SGHVS and CDR2 is FNYEAQ in the germline V gene. This CDR3 contains 12 residues. The CDR3 nucleotides are TGCGCCAGCAGCCAAGATCGGGTAGAGCAGTTCTTC. Protein product: CASSQDRVEQFF.

DNA for the CDR3: TGTGCCAGCAATCGGGCTCGAAAAGGGAGGGGAGCTTTCTTT. The encoded protein is CASNRARKGRGAFF. The chain joins TRBV21-1 to TRBJ1-1. TRBV21-1 has pseudogene status. CDR3 size: 14 residues.

The J gene is TRBJ2-7, the V gene TRBV6-5; 12 positions match TRBD2. The germline CDR1 and CDR2 sequences are MNHEY and SVGAGI. J gave up 3 bases and V 2 bases, and 5 bases lay outside the gene matches. The CDR3 runs to 16 residues. The CDR3 loop is CASSYHTSGRLYEQYF. In nucleotides, the CDR3 is TGTGCCAGCAGTTACCATACTAGCGGGAGGCTCTACGAGCAGTACTTC.

The rearrangement joins TRBV5-8 to TRBJ2-7; possibly TRBD2 for D (6 bases). This CDR3 is 12 amino acids long. Germline V gene lookup returns CDR1 SGHTS and CDR2 YDEGEE. The ends were cut back, 5 bases at V and 7 bases at J, with 13 bases in the middle. The CDR3 DNA reads as TGTGCCAGCAGACCGCGGGCGGGGGAGCAGTACTTC. Translation: CASRPRAGEQYF.

This chain joins TRBV29-1 and TRBJ1-2; a possible D gene is TRBD1 (5 bases). CDR1 is SQVTM, CDR2 ANQGSEA, per germline. V was clipped by 4 bases and J by 8 bases, with 11 bases between them. This CDR3 has 11 amino acids. CDR3 in DNA: TGCAGCGTTGTTCAGGGTGGGGGCTACACCTTC. It yields the protein CSVVQGGGYTF.

CDR3 in amino acids: CASSLARGYEQYF. DNA of the CDR3: TGTGCCAGCAGCTTAGCGCGGGGTTACGAGCAGTACTTC. This chain joins TRBV7-2 and TRBJ2-7, with D possibly being TRBD2 (6 bases). CDR1 is SGHTA and CDR2 is FQGNSA in the germline V gene. Trimming stripped 0 bases from V and 4 bases from J, with 7 bases between. The CDR3 covers 13 residues. Full variable domain (remainder filled in from reference TRBV7-2 and TRBJ2-7): GAGVSQSPSNKVTEKGKDVELRCDPISGHTALYWYRQSLGQGLEFLIYFQGNSAPDKSGLPSDRFSAERTGGSVSTLTIQRTQQEDSAVYLCASSLARGYEQYFGPGTRLTVT.